Sequencing of this TCR beta chain was carried out in a study of T cell responses to AZD1222 COVID-19 vaccine (dated by TCRdb to the early 2020s). With regard to the full study: A total of 233 trial participants underwent TCR sequencing, of whom nearly 210 had received two doses of AZD1222 and around 26 had received two doses of the MenACWY control vaccine. Trial participants were enrolled by age into subgroups of 18-55, 56-69 and 70-plus years, and 148, 28 and 57 TCR-sequenced participants, respectively, were included in these subgroups. What the study reported, not specific to this receptor: Because no samples from the day 14 peak response were available, repertoires could be characterized only after the peak T cell response. Most participants were white British and females outnumbered males, and the authors suggested that clonal diversity may have been underestimated. After two AZD1222 doses, both the breadth and the depth of spike-specific TCRs were significantly higher than at day 0 and than in MenACWY recipients. In the small 56-69-year group, the increase in depth fell short of significance, most likely because of low power. Nearly half of unique spike-specific TCRs reportedly recognized epitopes outside regions mutated in the B.1.351 and B.1.1.7 variants. Conclusions about previously exposed vaccinees were limited because only a handful of AZD1222 recipients were SARS-CoV-2 seropositive at baseline. The vaccine-associated CD4 TCRs covered the entire spike protein, and the dominant responses fell in regions 160-218 and 743-854.

The CDR3 regions of human TCRbeta chains were subjected to immunosequencing. The study's processing was this. TCRs in the repertoires were compared against a reference library of SARS-CoV-2-specific TCRs that had been generated with the MIRA antigen-specificity platform. Breadth meant the fraction of unique TCRs that were SARS-CoV-2-associated, whereas depth meant the fraction of total T cells that were SARS-CoV-2-associated. Each spike-specific TCR was assigned to its reactive spike region and to a CD4 or CD8 class using the MIRA data. Log10-transformed breadth and depth values were compared by one-way ANOVA with Sidak's multiple comparisons tests. What TCRdb holds here is the immuneACCESS table cut down to in-frame rearrangements. Part of the clones is not present; checked against another copy, under half of the missing clones reflect an unresolved V gene, and the others are unexplained. The DNA gave D and trimming, while V, J and clone size come from that table. Present in this sample are roughly 110,000 clones, about 92% of which were seen just once. Of the sample, roughly 8% falls within the top ten clones.

As concerns this clone: Its binding antigen is unknown. Per-base qualities were not stored, and no clone one base away is much larger.

Taken with the paper, the label for time point translates to: about 28 days (+/-7) after the second vaccine dose. AZD1222 recipients with second doses at about 4 weeks or about 12 weeks were pooled, because spike-specific TCR depth and breadth did not differ between schedules. The vaccinee samples were drawn from two UK trials, COV001 and COV002, one of which was a single-blind randomized controlled phase 2/3 trial testing AZD1222 (ChAdOx1 nCoV-19) in healthy adults. Trial participant PBMC samples were collected at day 0 and day 28 after the second dose for TCRbeta chain sequencing. The sample here was peripheral blood, taken 28 days after the second AZD1222 dose. This receptor was identified in an adult who received the AZD1222 COVID-19 vaccine.

Read as DNA, the sequence is TGTGCCAGCAGCCCAGACTTGTACTACGAGCAGTACTTC. Its translation reads: CASSPDLYYEQYF. The V and J segments used are TRBV9 and TRBJ2-7; the D gene remains uncertain. Including cysteine and phenylalanine, the CDR3 has 13 amino acids. Here the CDR3 DNA is all that survives: 39 bases in frame from base 1. V loses 4 bases of germline sequence and J loses 3 bases, and the interval between the two ends is 11 bases. The germline V gene specifies SGDLS as CDR1 and YYNGEE as CDR2. Extended through the reference TRBV9 and TRBJ2-7 proteins, this CDR3 yields the full variable domain: DSGVTQTPKHLITATGQRVTLRCSPRSGDLSVYWYQQSLDQGLQFLIQYYNGEERAKGNILERFSAQQFPDLHSELNLSSLELGDSALYFCASSPDLYYEQYFGPGTRLTVT.